The clone carrying this T cell receptor (beta chain) appeared many times. Its target is unknown. The sample belongs to a study of neurological immune-mediated disorders. V gave up 2 bases and J gave up 0 bases, with 9 bases separating them. The CDR3 contains 15 residues. TCRdb reanalysed the 5' RACE reads using MiXCR and keeps one entry per CDR3 protein. The table lists fewer than 75,000 distinct CDR3 sequences, 3.4% of them singletons, with about 4% in the top ten. General study results and limits: The most TCR clonal expansion was seen in HTLV-1-associated myelopathy, whereas the least was seen in multiple sclerosis, below the level in healthy controls.

The clonotype was recovered from a man aged 35 to 55 with multiple sclerosis. Material: PBMCs. V gene TRBV12-3 or TRBV12-4 combines with J gene TRBJ2-3; D is unresolved. CDR3 coding DNA: TGTGCCAGCAGTTTACGGACGGCTAGCACAGATACGCAGTATTTT. Translating gives CASSLRTASTDTQYF.